Many counts were recorded for the clone carrying this T cell receptor beta chain. Its antigen is undetermined. This sample stems from a study of regulatory T cells in long-lasting Graves disease. Study results and limitations: A greater number of public clonotypes (about 3,000) was shared by persistent patients than by new patients (about 880).

As to time point: newly diagnosed GD, antithyroid drugs for less than 3 months. RNA isolated from PBMCs was used to make the TCR library. Approximately 9.6 milliliters of peripheral blood were drawn into EDTA tubes. CDR3 regions were amplified by Arm-PCR using iRepertoire HTBI primers to build TCR beta libraries. Each CDR3 protein is one row after TCRdb ran MiXCR on the multiplex PCR reads. The table includes about 610,000 distinct CDR3 sequences, 15% to 20% detected once. V gave up 4 bases and J gave up 5 bases; unmatched junction bases: 5. The CDR3 is 16 residues long. CDR1 is SEHNR, CDR2 FQNEAQ, per germline (reference sequence). A further study also used this sample, focusing on T cells in Graves' hyperthyroidism and ophthalmopathy. This second study notes: Each diagnosis drew on symptoms, thyroxine, TRAb, thyroid ultrasound and orbital computed tomography findings.

The sample was peripheral blood mononuclear cells (PBMCs), taken at new diagnosis, from a patient treated with antithyroid drugs. This rearrangement joins TRBV7-9 to TRBJ2-5; TRBD2 aligns across 15 bases. The sequence was obtained from a man aged 18 to 29 with Graves disease. The CDR3 sequence: CASSSGLAGGGETQYF. The DNA of the CDR3 is TGTGCCAGCAGCTCGGGACTAGCGGGAGGTGGGGAGACCCAGTACTTC.